Listed below are T cell receptor beta chains from one sample, sequenced in a study of CD8 T cells in Susac syndrome. TCRdb reprocessed the immunoSEQ multiplex PCR reads via MiXCR and lists one record per CDR3 protein. The table shows 300,000 or so distinct CDR3 sequences, with under 95% occurring only once. Sequenced material: CD4+ T cells from PBMCs. The receptors here all came from a human donor with multiple sclerosis. Each CDR3 is given with its conserved first and last residue. The D gene is left open where the match is weak. The listing skips clone size in some rows; elsewhere it reads once, few, many or a size class.

>-|-|TRBV27|TRBJ1-2
CASSLSPPGQLYGYTF
TGTGCCAGTAGTTTATCGCCCCCCGGACAGCTATATGGCTACACCTTC
>-|few|TRBV6-1|TRBJ2-5
CASSAQGGETQYF
TGTGCCAGCAGTGCACAGGGAGGAGAGACCCAGTACTTC
>TRBD2|-|TRBV25-1|TRBJ2-5
CASSASLAGLETQYF
TGTGCCAGCAGTGCGTCACTAGCGGGGTTGGAGACCCAGTACTTC
>TRBD1|-|TRBV19|TRBJ1-5
CASSTPGQGGGRQPQHF
TGTGCCAGTAGTACTCCGGGACAGGGGGGAGGAAGGCAGCCCCAGCATTTT
>TRBD2|-|TRBV19|TRBJ2-7
CASSSRLAGGYYEQYF
TGTGCCAGTAGTTCCAGACTAGCGGGAGGATATTACGAGCAGTACTTC
>-|-|TRBV6-6|TRBJ2-1
CASSYGGTPGYEQFF
TGTGCCAGCAGTTACGGTGGGACTCCAGGGTATGAGCAGTTCTTC
>-|-|TRBV29-1|TRBJ2-6
CSVYLSGANVLTF
TGCAGCGTTTACCTCTCTGGGGCCAACGTCCTGACTTTC
>TRBD2|once|TRBV29-1|TRBJ2-1
CSAWTSEKQFF
TGCAGCGCATGGACTAGCGAAAAGCAGTTCTTC
>-|few|TRBV18|TRBJ2-7
CASSPPFEGFYEQYF
TGTGCCAGCTCACCACCGTTTGAAGGGTTTTACGAGCAGTACTTC
>-|-|TRBV6-6|TRBJ1-5
CASSPGQLHSNQPQHF
TGTGCCAGCTCCCCCGGACAGCTCCATAGCAATCAGCCCCAGCATTTT
>-|-|TRBV5-4|TRBJ2-5
CASSKRIQALKQETQYF
TGTGCCAGCAGCAAAAGGATCCAGGCATTAAAGCAAGAGACCCAGTACTTC
>TRBD1|once|TRBV12-3/TRBV12-4|TRBJ2-3
CASWDSKWYF
TGTGCCAGTTGGGACAGTAAATGGTATTTT
>-|-|TRBV20-1|TRBJ1-6
CSASGRAREPLHF
TGCAGTGCTAGTGGCAGAGCCCGAGAGCCCCTCCACTTT
>-|-|TRBV7-7|TRBJ2-5
CALARGSEETQYF
TGTGCTCTGGCCAGGGGATCTGAAGAGACCCAGTACTTC
>-|-|TRBV30|TRBJ1-3
CAWSQLRSSGNTIYF
TGTGCCTGGAGTCAACTAAGAAGCTCTGGAAACACCATATATTTT
>-|few|TRBV2|TRBJ2-5
CASSTKETQYF
TGTGCCAGCAGCACGAAAGAGACCCAGTACTTC
>-|once|TRBV20-1|TRBJ2-5
CSARDPWNGQETQYF
TGCAGTGCTAGAGATCCGTGGAATGGTCAAGAGACCCAGTACTTC
>-|-|TRBV30|TRBJ2-1
CAWSGNNEQFF
TGTGCCTGGAGTGGTAACAATGAGCAGTTCTTC
>TRBD2|-|TRBV29-1|TRBJ2-4
CSVDPSGSKNIQYF
TGCAGCGTTGATCCTAGCGGGAGCAAAAACATTCAGTACTTC
>-|-|TRBV30|TRBJ1-2
CAWSVLPSDYGYTF
TGTGCCTGGAGTGTTCTTCCGTCAGACTATGGCTACACCTTC
>TRBD1|once|TRBV30|TRBJ1-1
CAWRGQARGEAFF
TGTGCCTGGAGAGGACAGGCCCGGGGTGAAGCTTTCTTT
>TRBD2|-|TRBV6-1|TRBJ2-5
CASSPTSGGARETQYF
TGTGCCAGCAGCCCCACTAGCGGGGGGGCCCGAGAGACCCAGTACTTC
>-|-|TRBV3-1|TRBJ2-3
CASSPRYPHSTDTQYF
TGTGCCAGCAGCCCACGATACCCCCATAGCACAGATACGCAGTATTTT
>TRBD2|-|TRBV29-1|TRBJ2-2
CSVEAPPAGGGELFF
TGCAGCGTTGAAGCCCCCCCAGCGGGAGGGGGGGAGCTGTTTTTT
>-|-|TRBV29-1|TRBJ2-1
CSVGPFGNEQFF
TGCAGCGTTGGTCCGTTTGGTAATGAGCAGTTCTTC
>-|-|TRBV27|TRBJ1-3
CASGRGSGNTIYF
TGTGCCAGCGGCCGCGGGTCTGGAAACACCATATATTTT
>-|-|TRBV12-3/TRBV12-4|TRBJ1-4
CASSRGGQEKLFF
TGTGCCAGCAGTAGGGGCGGACAAGAAAAACTGTTTTTT
>-|-|TRBV27|TRBJ1-1
CASASEVYTEAFF
TGTGCCAGCGCTTCGGAGGTATACACTGAAGCTTTCTTT
>-|once|TRBV7-2|TRBJ1-1
CASGTVRLNTEAFF
TGTGCCAGCGGAACAGTACGATTGAACACTGAAGCTTTCTTT
>-|-|TRBV2|TRBJ1-2
CASSVRARDGYTF
TGTGCCAGCAGTGTACGAGCGCGAGATGGCTACACCTTC
>TRBD1|-|TRBV3-1|TRBJ2-1
CASSQGQGAGNEQFF
TGTGCCAGCAGCCAAGGACAGGGAGCCGGCAATGAGCAGTTCTTC
>TRBD2|-|TRBV15|TRBJ2-7
CATSRVREYEQYF
TGTGCCACCAGCAGAGTGCGGGAGTACGAGCAGTACTTC
>TRBD2|-|TRBV15|TRBJ2-3
CATRGVGGGTDTQYF
TGTGCCACCAGAGGAGTGGGGGGGGGCACAGATACGCAGTATTTT
>-|-|TRBV20-1|TRBJ1-5
CSARDIWGPGNQPQHF
TGCAGTGCTAGAGATATTTGGGGGCCGGGCAATCAGCCCCAGCATTTT
>-|-|TRBV29-1|TRBJ2-1
CSVEETLSRGGTNEQFF
TGCAGCGTTGAAGAAACCCTTTCGCGGGGAGGCACGAATGAGCAGTTCTTC
>TRBD1|-|TRBV7-3|TRBJ2-1
CASSPTSTGNEQFF
TGTGCCAGCAGCCCCACGTCGACAGGGAATGAGCAGTTCTTC
>-|-|TRBV27|TRBJ2-3
CASSFLGGSADTQYF
TGTGCCAGCAGTTTCCTGGGGGGTTCGGCAGATACGCAGTATTTT
>-|-|TRBV5-1|TRBJ2-7
CASSDPSGTTAYEQYF
TGCGCCAGCAGCGATCCCAGTGGAACGACGGCCTACGAGCAGTACTTC
>-|once|TRBV30|TRBJ1-2
CACYPGTGEGYTF
TGTGCCTGCTACCCTGGGACCGGGGAGGGCTACACCTTC
>TRBD1|few|TRBV2|TRBJ1-2
CASSAGQANYGYTF
TGTGCCAGCAGCGCAGGACAGGCCAACTATGGCTACACCTTC
>-|once|TRBV29-1|TRBJ1-4
CSVELDSDGEKLFF
TGCAGCGTTGAACTTGACAGTGATGGAGAAAAACTGTTTTTT
>TRBD1|-|TRBV3-1|TRBJ2-2
CASSRDRGLGELFF
TGTGCCAGCAGTCGCGACAGGGGGCTAGGAGAGCTGTTTTTT
>TRBD2|-|TRBV20-1|TRBJ2-7
CSVVASGNPYEQYF
TGCAGTGTTGTGGCCAGCGGGAACCCCTACGAGCAGTACTTC
>-|once|TRBV18|TRBJ2-1
CASSPQRAGGFNEQFF
TGTGCCAGCTCACCACAACGGGCAGGGGGGTTTAATGAGCAGTTCTTC
>-|-|TRBV3-1|TRBJ1-5
CASSEARSGRPQHF
TGTGCCAGCAGCGAAGCCCGGTCGGGTAGGCCCCAGCATTTT
>-|-|TRBV12-3/TRBV12-4|TRBJ2-1
CASSSGTGGRVEQFF
TGTGCCAGCAGCTCTGGGACAGGCGGGAGGGTTGAGCAGTTCTTC
>TRBD1|-|TRBV19|TRBJ2-3
CASSMRTGDTQYF
TGTGCCAGTAGTATGAGGACAGGCGATACGCAGTATTTT
>-|-|TRBV30|TRBJ2-1
CAWSGGGGSSYNEQFF
TGTGCCTGGAGTGGGGGAGGGGGAAGCTCCTACAATGAGCAGTTCTTC
>-|-|TRBV6-5|TRBJ1-2
CASSSPRQTLYGYTF
TGTGCCAGCAGTTCCCCGCGGCAGACCCTCTATGGCTACACCTTC
>TRBD1|-|TRBV10-3|TRBJ1-1
CATTMGQGNTEAFF
TGTGCCACCACGATGGGACAGGGCAACACTGAAGCTTTCTTT
>-|once|TRBV19|TRBJ1-5
CASSIDRGVRNQPQHF
TGTGCCAGTAGTATAGATCGAGGGGTACGGAATCAGCCCCAGCATTTT
>-|-|TRBV3-1|TRBJ1-1
CASRYSGSRGTEAFF
TGTGCCAGCAGATACTCCGGGTCCCGGGGCACTGAAGCTTTCTTT
>TRBD1|-|TRBV7-2|TRBJ2-1
CASSLEQGRSYNEQFF
TGTGCCAGCAGCTTAGAACAGGGGCGCTCCTACAATGAGCAGTTCTTC
>TRBD1|-|TRBV7-2|TRBJ2-5
CASSLGSRTGGPETQYF
TGTGCCAGCAGCTTAGGGTCCCGGACAGGGGGCCCAGAGACCCAGTACTTC
>-|-|TRBV20-1|TRBJ2-5
CSARDFGLETQYF
TGCAGTGCTAGAGATTTCGGGTTAGAGACCCAGTACTTC